This T cell receptor (beta chain) was identified during a study of regulatory T cells in long-lasting Graves disease. Germline-derived CDR1 and CDR2 are SGHVS and FQNEAQ. CDR3 length: 14 residues. Libraries of TCR beta came from iRepertoire HTBI primers plus Arm-PCR of CDR3 regions. In TCRdb, the multiplex PCR reads were re-called with MiXCR into one record per CDR3 protein. Of about 240,000 distinct CDR3 sequences listed, 20% to 25% are singletons. Time point of the sample: newly diagnosed GD, antithyroid drugs for less than 3 months. The TCR library used RNA extracted from PBMCs. Points on this clonotype: A read error is the likely source, as a far larger clone sits one nucleotide away.

The chain joins TRBV7-8 to TRBJ2-7, with D perhaps given as TRBD1 or TRBD2 (5 bases each). The source of this sequence is a female donor with Graves disease. The sample consisted of peripheral blood mononuclear cells (PBMCs), taken at new diagnosis, from a patient treated with antithyroid drugs. The CDR3 DNA reads TGTGCCAGCAGCAAGGGGAGCGCGGTCTACGAGCAGTGCTTC. Translating gives CASSKGSAVYEQCF.